The subject of this entry is one T cell receptor beta chain. The antigen is not known. Germline-derived CDR1 and CDR2 are SGHRS and YFSETQ. The V gene lost 4 bases and the J gene lost 3 bases, with 14 bases spanning the gap. The CDR3 length is 14 residues. The data were obtained in a study of blood T cells in healthy people across ages. Study-level findings and limits: Roughly linearly, TCR beta diversity per million T cells fell as age increased. Researchers judged that diversity estimates from one million T cells fell short of true values.

For the second PCR, which ran for about 6 to 11 cycles, a sample-barcoded 5' primer and a J-beta primer mix were used. Each cDNA was tagged by a template-switch adaptor containing 12 random nucleotides. TCRdb recomputed calls from the 5' RACE reads with MiXCR, one row per CDR3 protein. The sample has approximately 810,000 distinct CDR3 sequences, 35% to 40% seen once. The chain is built from TRBV5-1 and TRBJ2-7; D is unresolved. What was sequenced was blood. This TCR was sampled from a man between 18 and 35 years old in good health. This CDR3 reads CASSTRPGLYEQYF. The DNA for the CDR3 is TGCGCCAGCAGCACCCGCCCGGGTCTCTACGAGCAGTACTTC.